These T cell receptor beta chains were read from a single sample in a study of T cell clones after liver transplantation. Only in-frame clones appear in the TCRdb table, and some are missing; sequencing was by immunoSEQ multiplex PCR. The table includes tens of thousands of clones, approximately 80% detected once. Sequenced here: CD4+ T cells from blood, sampled 48 months after liver transplant. The receptor set was obtained from a human patient who received a liver transplant. Some T cells may be graft donor cells. Both conserved end residues are part of each CDR3. Each record gives: clone size, J gene, D gene, V gene, CDR3 DNA, CDR3 protein. D genes are given only for firm matches. Size is omitted from some rows. Given values are once, few, many or a class for expanded clones.

clone_size: NA; j_call: TRBJ2-5; d_call: TRBD2; v_call: TRBV7-6; cdr3_nt: TGTGCCAGCAGCTCCCGGACTAGCGGGGGAGAGGAGACCCAGTACTTC; cdr3_aa: CASSSRTSGGEETQYF
clone_size: NA; j_call: TRBJ2-3; d_call: TRBD2; v_call: TRBV10-3; cdr3_nt: TGTGCCATCAGTCGGACTAGCGGGGGCCCCACAGATACGCAGTATTTT; cdr3_aa: CAISRTSGGPTDTQYF
clone_size: NA; j_call: TRBJ2-4; d_call: TRBD2; v_call: TRBV5-4; cdr3_nt: TGTGCCAGCAGCTTGGGGGTAGCGGGGGGCTTAGCCAAAAACATTCAGTACTTC; cdr3_aa: CASSLGVAGGLAKNIQYF
clone_size: NA; j_call: TRBJ2-5; d_call: TRBD2; v_call: TRBV19; cdr3_nt: TGTGCCAGTCGAACAACTAGCGCGCAAGAGACCCAGTACTTC; cdr3_aa: CASRTTSAQETQYF
clone_size: once; j_call: TRBJ1-3; d_call: TRBD1; v_call: TRBV10-3; cdr3_nt: TGTGCCACGCAGACAGGGACAAACTCTGGAAACACCATATATTTT; cdr3_aa: CATQTGTNSGNTIYF
clone_size: NA; j_call: TRBJ2-1; d_call: NA; v_call: TRBV7-3; cdr3_nt: TGTGCCAGCAGCTCCGGGTCGGGAAGGGGTGAGCAGTTCTTC; cdr3_aa: CASSSGSGRGEQFF
clone_size: NA; j_call: TRBJ2-7; d_call: NA; v_call: TRBV10-3; cdr3_nt: TGTGCCATCAGTGGTCAGAGTTCCTACGAGCAGTACTTC; cdr3_aa: CAISGQSSYEQYF
clone_size: NA; j_call: TRBJ2-3; d_call: TRBD2; v_call: TRBV28; cdr3_nt: TGTGCCAGCAGTGCGACTAGCGGGAGGCCAGATACGCAGTATTTT; cdr3_aa: CASSATSGRPDTQYF
clone_size: NA; j_call: TRBJ2-7; d_call: NA; v_call: TRBV5-6; cdr3_nt: TGTGCCAGCAGCTCTCCACAGTGGGGAGGGGGGCAGTACTTC; cdr3_aa: CASSSPQWGGGQYF
clone_size: NA; j_call: TRBJ1-4; d_call: NA; v_call: TRBV7-2; cdr3_nt: TGTGCCAGCAGCTCGGTGGCGGCAGGGGCTCGTGAAAAACTGTTTTTT; cdr3_aa: CASSSVAAGAREKLFF
clone_size: NA; j_call: TRBJ1-1; d_call: NA; v_call: TRBV27; cdr3_nt: TGCGACCCTCCTCCCGTACGGGGGAACACTGAAGCTTTCTTT; cdr3_aa: CDPPPVRGNTEAFF
clone_size: NA; j_call: TRBJ2-5; d_call: NA; v_call: TRBV15; cdr3_nt: TGTGCCACCAGCAGTTTTAAAGAGACCCAGTACTTC; cdr3_aa: CATSSFKETQYF
clone_size: NA; j_call: TRBJ2-5; d_call: NA; v_call: TRBV7-2; cdr3_nt: TGTGCCAGCAGCTTGGGGACCCGGGGGCTTCGAGAAGAGACCCAGTACTTC; cdr3_aa: CASSLGTRGLREETQYF
clone_size: NA; j_call: TRBJ1-1; d_call: NA; v_call: TRBV18; cdr3_nt: TGTGCCAGCTCACGGGCGGGGAGGGCTGTGAACACTGAAGCTTTCTTT; cdr3_aa: CASSRAGRAVNTEAFF
clone_size: NA; j_call: TRBJ1-1; d_call: NA; v_call: TRBV28; cdr3_nt: TGTGCCAGCAGTTTAGGGGGGGGAGACACTGAAGCTTTCTTT; cdr3_aa: CASSLGGGDTEAFF
clone_size: NA; j_call: TRBJ1-3; d_call: NA; v_call: TRBV5-5; cdr3_nt: TGTGCCAGCAGCAACCTAGGGCAGGGAGGAAACACCATATATTTT; cdr3_aa: CASSNLGQGGNTIYF
clone_size: NA; j_call: TRBJ2-5; d_call: NA; v_call: TRBV14; cdr3_nt: TGTGCCAGCAGCCAGGGGGGGGGCTTCGAGACCCAGTACTTC; cdr3_aa: CASSQGGGFETQYF
clone_size: NA; j_call: TRBJ2-5; d_call: NA; v_call: TRBV19; cdr3_nt: TGTGCCAGTAGTATCAGGGGTTCGGGAGAGACCCAGTACTTC; cdr3_aa: CASSIRGSGETQYF
clone_size: once; j_call: TRBJ1-2; d_call: NA; v_call: TRBV5-4; cdr3_nt: TGTGCCAGCAGCTTGGTTCGGAACTATGGCTACACCTTC; cdr3_aa: CASSLVRNYGYTF
clone_size: NA; j_call: TRBJ2-2; d_call: TRBD2; v_call: TRBV4-2; cdr3_nt: TGTGCCAGCAGCCAAGAAACGGGAGGTAACACCGGGGAGCTGTTTTTT; cdr3_aa: CASSQETGGNTGELFF
clone_size: NA; j_call: TRBJ2-1; d_call: NA; v_call: TRBV19; cdr3_nt: TGTGCCAGTAGTATCCCTACCCGGAGCTCCTACAATGAGCAGTTCTTC; cdr3_aa: CASSIPTRSSYNEQFF
clone_size: NA; j_call: TRBJ2-3; d_call: NA; v_call: TRBV4-3; cdr3_nt: TGCGCCAGCAGCCAAGATTTGCTAGTTCACGCAGATACGCAGTATTTT; cdr3_aa: CASSQDLLVHADTQYF
clone_size: NA; j_call: TRBJ1-5; d_call: TRBD1; v_call: TRBV2; cdr3_nt: TGTGCCAGCAGTGAAGGGGGACAGCATCAGCCCCAGCATTTT; cdr3_aa: CASSEGGQHQPQHF
clone_size: NA; j_call: TRBJ2-3; d_call: NA; v_call: TRBV6-1; cdr3_nt: TGTGCCAGCAGTGAAGCGGTTAGGATCACTTCAGATACGCAGTATTTT; cdr3_aa: CASSEAVRITSDTQYF
clone_size: NA; j_call: TRBJ2-1; d_call: TRBD2; v_call: TRBV7-8; cdr3_nt: TGTGCCAGCAGCCGAAGACTAGCGGGAGGTTACAATGAGCAGTTCTTC; cdr3_aa: CASSRRLAGGYNEQFF
clone_size: few; j_call: TRBJ1-2; d_call: NA; v_call: TRBV7-2; cdr3_nt: TGTGCCAGCAACTCCCAGGGGAGTGGCTACACCTTC; cdr3_aa: CASNSQGSGYTF
clone_size: NA; j_call: TRBJ2-2; d_call: NA; v_call: TRBV5-1; cdr3_nt: TGCGCCAGCAGCTTTAACAGGGAGGACACCGGGGAGCTGTTTTTT; cdr3_aa: CASSFNREDTGELFF
clone_size: NA; j_call: TRBJ1-6; d_call: NA; v_call: TRBV6-5; cdr3_nt: TGTGCCAGCAGGCCCGGGACAATCCGTGATTCACCCCTCCACTTT; cdr3_aa: CASRPGTIRDSPLHF
clone_size: NA; j_call: TRBJ2-1; d_call: TRBD2; v_call: TRBV6-5; cdr3_nt: TGTGCCAGCAGTATGGGACTAGCTACAAATGAGCAGTTCTTC; cdr3_aa: CASSMGLATNEQFF
clone_size: NA; j_call: TRBJ1-1; d_call: NA; v_call: TRBV5-6; cdr3_nt: TGTGCCAGCAGCTCCCAGGGGAACACTGAAGCTTTCTTT; cdr3_aa: CASSSQGNTEAFF
clone_size: NA; j_call: TRBJ1-2; d_call: NA; v_call: TRBV5-1; cdr3_nt: TGCGCCAGCCGGACTGGGGGGACAAACCCTAACTATGGCTACACCTTC; cdr3_aa: CASRTGGTNPNYGYTF
clone_size: NA; j_call: TRBJ2-3; d_call: NA; v_call: TRBV5-1; cdr3_nt: TGCGCCAGCAGCTTGGTCAGCGGGTCTTTCACAGATACGCAGTATTTT; cdr3_aa: CASSLVSGSFTDTQYF
clone_size: NA; j_call: TRBJ2-3; d_call: TRBD1; v_call: TRBV5-6; cdr3_nt: TGTGCCAGCAGCTTGCCAGGGGGCCCAGATACGCAGTATTTT; cdr3_aa: CASSLPGGPDTQYF
clone_size: NA; j_call: TRBJ2-5; d_call: NA; v_call: TRBV10-3; cdr3_nt: TGTGCCATCAGTGAGTCAACCGAGACCCAGTACTTC; cdr3_aa: CAISESTETQYF
clone_size: few; j_call: TRBJ1-2; d_call: TRBD1; v_call: TRBV7-2; cdr3_nt: TGTGCCAGCAGCTTACCCGAGACAGGGTACGACTATGGCTACACCTTC; cdr3_aa: CASSLPETGYDYGYTF
clone_size: once; j_call: TRBJ2-3; d_call: TRBD1; v_call: TRBV27; cdr3_nt: TGTGCCAGCAGTCGTAGGACAGGGGGCGTGACAGATACGCAGTATTTT; cdr3_aa: CASSRRTGGVTDTQYF
clone_size: NA; j_call: TRBJ2-6; d_call: TRBD1; v_call: TRBV2; cdr3_nt: TGTGCCAGCAGTCAAGCCGGGACAGGGGGTAATACTGGGGCCAACGTCCTGACTTTC; cdr3_aa: CASSQAGTGGNTGANVLTF
clone_size: few; j_call: TRBJ1-5; d_call: NA; v_call: TRBV7-9; cdr3_nt: TGTGCCAGCGCATCAGGCGCCCATAGCAATCAGCCCCAGCATTTT; cdr3_aa: CASASGAHSNQPQHF
clone_size: NA; j_call: TRBJ2-2; d_call: TRBD2; v_call: TRBV7-9; cdr3_nt: TGTGCCAGCAGTAGGACTAGCCTCGACACCGGGGAGCTGTTTTTT; cdr3_aa: CASSRTSLDTGELFF
clone_size: NA; j_call: TRBJ2-7; d_call: NA; v_call: TRBV18; cdr3_nt: TGTGCCAGCTCCCTTATCCTAACATCCTACGAGCAGTACTTC; cdr3_aa: CASSLILTSYEQYF
clone_size: NA; j_call: TRBJ1-5; d_call: NA; v_call: TRBV6-1; cdr3_nt: TGTGCCAGCGGGGTTACAGGAAACAATCAGCCCCAGCATTTT; cdr3_aa: CASGVTGNNQPQHF
clone_size: NA; j_call: TRBJ2-7; d_call: TRBD2; v_call: TRBV5-1; cdr3_nt: TGCGCCAGCAGCCCCGTGACGGGGGGTTTGGGCGAGCAGTACTTC; cdr3_aa: CASSPVTGGLGEQYF
clone_size: NA; j_call: TRBJ2-1; d_call: NA; v_call: TRBV28; cdr3_nt: TGTGCCAGCGGCCTTCGTGAGGGGCACTATCTCAAGCAGTTCTTC; cdr3_aa: CASGLREGHYLKQFF
clone_size: once; j_call: TRBJ1-6; d_call: TRBD1; v_call: TRBV27; cdr3_nt: TGTGCCAGCAGTTCCCCGGGACAGGGATCGGGCTCCTATAATTCACCCCTCCACTTT; cdr3_aa: CASSSPGQGSGSYNSPLHF
clone_size: NA; j_call: TRBJ2-3; d_call: NA; v_call: TRBV2; cdr3_nt: TGTGCCAGCAGACTGAGCACAGATACGCAGTATTTT; cdr3_aa: CASRLSTDTQYF
clone_size: NA; j_call: TRBJ1-2; d_call: TRBD1; v_call: TRBV7-2; cdr3_nt: TGTGCCAGCAGCGTGAACCCGGGACAGAGCTATGGCTACACCTTC; cdr3_aa: CASSVNPGQSYGYTF
clone_size: once; j_call: TRBJ2-3; d_call: NA; v_call: TRBV6-1; cdr3_nt: TGTGCCAGCAGTGAGAATTATGCCACAGATACGCAGTATTTT; cdr3_aa: CASSENYATDTQYF
clone_size: NA; j_call: TRBJ2-3; d_call: TRBD2; v_call: TRBV9; cdr3_nt: TGTGCCAGCAGCGATCGGGGAGGGGCAGATACGCAGTATTTT; cdr3_aa: CASSDRGGADTQYF
clone_size: NA; j_call: TRBJ2-7; d_call: NA; v_call: TRBV11-1; cdr3_nt: TGTGCCAGCAGCTTGTTACTTGGACAGACCTACGAGCAGTACTTC; cdr3_aa: CASSLLLGQTYEQYF
clone_size: NA; j_call: TRBJ2-7; d_call: TRBD2; v_call: TRBV7-2; cdr3_nt: TGTGCCAGCAGCTTAGCTCTAAGCGGGGGCTACGAGCAGTACTTC; cdr3_aa: CASSLALSGGYEQYF
clone_size: NA; j_call: TRBJ2-3; d_call: TRBD2; v_call: TRBV2; cdr3_nt: TGTGCCAGCAGTGAGAGCGGTGGGCTAGCGGGTGCTTCTAGCACAGATACGCAGTATTTT; cdr3_aa: CASSESGGLAGASSTDTQYF
clone_size: NA; j_call: TRBJ2-3; d_call: NA; v_call: TRBV9; cdr3_nt: TGTGCCAGCAGCGTGGGAGTCCTACCGCAGTATTTT; cdr3_aa: CASSVGVLPQYF
clone_size: NA; j_call: TRBJ2-7; d_call: TRBD2; v_call: TRBV4-2; cdr3_nt: TGTGCCAGCAGCCAACCTCTAGCGGCCTACGAGCAGTACTTC; cdr3_aa: CASSQPLAAYEQYF
clone_size: NA; j_call: TRBJ2-1; d_call: NA; v_call: TRBV6-4; cdr3_nt: TGTGCCAGCAGTATTGACCACGGAGATGAGCAGTTCTTC; cdr3_aa: CASSIDHGDEQFF
clone_size: NA; j_call: TRBJ2-5; d_call: NA; v_call: TRBV30; cdr3_nt: TGTGCCTGGAGTGGAGGAGAGACCCAGTACTTC; cdr3_aa: CAWSGGETQYF
clone_size: NA; j_call: TRBJ1-6; d_call: TRBD1; v_call: TRBV13; cdr3_nt: TGTGCCAGCAGCTGGGGACAGGGTCCTAATTCACCCCTCCACTTT; cdr3_aa: CASSWGQGPNSPLHF
clone_size: NA; j_call: TRBJ2-1; d_call: TRBD2; v_call: TRBV5-4; cdr3_nt: TGTGCCAGCAGCTTGGAAGCGGGAACCTACAATGAGCAGTTCTTC; cdr3_aa: CASSLEAGTYNEQFF
clone_size: NA; j_call: TRBJ2-5; d_call: NA; v_call: TRBV5-4; cdr3_nt: TGTGCCAGCAGCCCAGGGGGGGCACGGGTAGAGACCCAGTACTTC; cdr3_aa: CASSPGGARVETQYF
clone_size: NA; j_call: TRBJ2-7; d_call: TRBD1; v_call: TRBV19; cdr3_nt: TGTGCCAGTAGTATAGGAAGACAGGGGGGCGACGAGCAGTACTTC; cdr3_aa: CASSIGRQGGDEQYF
clone_size: NA; j_call: TRBJ1-2; d_call: NA; v_call: TRBV7-9; cdr3_nt: TGTGCCAGCAGCTTGTCCGGACAAGATGGCTACACCTTC; cdr3_aa: CASSLSGQDGYTF